This T cell receptor beta chain was observed in a study of blood T cell repertoires in COVID-19 (dated by TCRdb to the early 2020s). With respect to the entire study: The collaborator samples originated in the United States, Italy and Spain and spanned the acute and convalescent phases of COVID-19. Deeply sampled blood TCRbeta repertoires from subjects exposed to, actively infected with, or recovered from COVID-19 were included in the dataset. A freely available public database, intended as a resource for researchers studying the immune response to SARS-CoV-2, is where the repertoires were released. Where HLA class I and class II types were available, the types were taken from metadata supplied by the sample provider, not from assay-based typing. The samples were drawn from the first 160 participants of the ongoing ImmuneRACE study and from 1,200 or so subjects provided by 6 global collaborators. The prospective study material was composed of cDNA or gDNA derived from T cells, B-cell-depleted T cells, or PBMCs. Sample metadata almost always included a de-identified subject ID, COVID-19 status, age in years and sex.

Another Seattle source contributed samples from volunteer blood donors who had recovered from COVID-19. Collaborating institutions collected whole blood in K2EDTA tubes following their own protocols. For TCRbeta analysis, collaborators shipped samples in one of three forms: frozen whole blood, isolated PBMCs, or DNA extracted from either of those sample types. From the cysteine through the phenylalanine, the CDR3 covers 15 amino acids. The sequence is cut down to CDR3 DNA, 45 bases in frame from base 1. CDR1 and CDR2 were assigned from the germline V gene as KGHSH and LQKENI. The trim is 1 base for V and 1 base for J, with a gap of 10 bases between the germline ends. A remark on this clone: Which antigen it targets is not known. It has no much larger one-base neighbor in the sample; base qualities were not kept.

The immunoSEQ Assay, a bias-controlled multiplex PCR, was used to amplify TCRbeta CDR3 regions from genomic DNA. The original pipeline was this. The number of nucleated cells in each sample was estimated by amplification of reference gene primers within the assay. To quantify the absolute abundance of each unique TCRbeta CDR3 rearrangement, sequence reads were collapsed and filtered. Productive Simpson clonality was computed per sample as the square root of Simpson's diversity index over productive rearrangements. Imported from immuneACCESS, the table was reduced by TCRdb to in-frame sequences with V and J called. These copies leave out some clones; in studies compared against another copy, an unresolved V gene accounts for under half, and the cause of the remainder is not known. V and J calls and clone size are copied from that table; D and trimming were computed from the DNA. The sample data list 250,000 to 300,000 clones, and about nine tenths of these were observed just once. The top ten clones comprise approximately 1.5% of the sample.

Study-wide conclusions, independent of this receptor: The amount of clinical and demographic metadata varied by source and participant and was provided uncurated.

The clonotype comes from a woman aged 35 to 49 who had recovered from COVID-19. The chain is made from TRBV18 and TRBJ2-5, and TRBD1 may be the D gene, going by 6 matching bases. The sequencing input was peripheral blood. The CDR3: CASSPLPDSQETQYF. The DNA sequence reads TGTGCCAGCTCACCACTCCCGGACAGCCAAGAGACCCAGTACTTC.